The clone carrying this T cell receptor beta chain was counted many times. The data were obtained in a study of T-cell reconstitution after alpha-beta-depleted transplantation in children. This CDR3 spans 13 amino acids. CDR1 is SNHLY, CDR2 FYNNEI, per germline. V dropped 1 base and J dropped 6 bases, with 6 bases sitting between them. Unique molecular identifiers were incorporated during preparation of the TCRbeta library. One entry per CDR3 protein results from TCRdb running MiXCR on the PCR reads. Of roughly 170,000 distinct CDR3 sequences listed, roughly 7.5% were seen once; the top ten hold 3%. The rearrangement joins TRBV2 to TRBJ2-2; the D is unclear. This sample comprised PBMCs from the stem cell graft donor, obtained from the stem cell graft. The source of this sequence is a human donor who donated a stem cell graft to a child with Wiskott-Aldrich syndrome. The CDR3 nucleotides are TGTGCCAGCAGTGAAGGTCGATCCGGGGAGCTGTTTTTT. Protein product: CASSEGRSGELFF.